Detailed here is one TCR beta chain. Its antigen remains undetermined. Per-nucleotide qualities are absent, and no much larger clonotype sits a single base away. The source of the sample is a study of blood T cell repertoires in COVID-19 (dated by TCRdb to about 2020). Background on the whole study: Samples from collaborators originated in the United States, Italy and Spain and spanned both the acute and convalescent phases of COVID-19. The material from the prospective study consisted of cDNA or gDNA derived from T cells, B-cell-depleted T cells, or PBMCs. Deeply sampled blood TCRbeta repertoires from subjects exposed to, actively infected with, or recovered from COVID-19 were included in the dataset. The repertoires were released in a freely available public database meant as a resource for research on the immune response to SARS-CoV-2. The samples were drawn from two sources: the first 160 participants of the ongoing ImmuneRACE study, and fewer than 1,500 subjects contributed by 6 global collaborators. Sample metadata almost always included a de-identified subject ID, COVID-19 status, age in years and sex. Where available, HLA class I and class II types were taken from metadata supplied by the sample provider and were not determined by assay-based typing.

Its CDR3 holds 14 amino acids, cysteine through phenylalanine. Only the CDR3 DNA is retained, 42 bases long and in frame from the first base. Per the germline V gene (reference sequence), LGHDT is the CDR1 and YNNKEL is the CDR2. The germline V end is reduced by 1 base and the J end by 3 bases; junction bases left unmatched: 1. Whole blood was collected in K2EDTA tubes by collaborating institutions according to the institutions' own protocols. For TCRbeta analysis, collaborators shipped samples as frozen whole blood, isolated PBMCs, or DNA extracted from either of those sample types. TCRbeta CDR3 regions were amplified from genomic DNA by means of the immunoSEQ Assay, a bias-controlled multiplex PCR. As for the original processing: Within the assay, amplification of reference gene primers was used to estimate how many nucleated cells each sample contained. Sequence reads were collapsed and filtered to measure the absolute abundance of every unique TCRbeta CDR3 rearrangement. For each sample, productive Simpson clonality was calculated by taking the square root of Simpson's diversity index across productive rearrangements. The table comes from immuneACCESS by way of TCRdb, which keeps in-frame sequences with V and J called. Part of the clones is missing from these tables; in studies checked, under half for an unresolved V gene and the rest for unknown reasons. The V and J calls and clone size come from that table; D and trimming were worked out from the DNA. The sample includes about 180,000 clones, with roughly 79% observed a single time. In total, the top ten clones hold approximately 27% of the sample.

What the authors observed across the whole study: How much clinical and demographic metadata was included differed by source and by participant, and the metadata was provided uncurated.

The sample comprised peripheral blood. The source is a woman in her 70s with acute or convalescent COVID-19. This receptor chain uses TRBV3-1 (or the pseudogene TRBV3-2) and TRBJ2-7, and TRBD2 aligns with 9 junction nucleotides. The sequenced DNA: TGTGCCAGCAGCCAAGGGACTAGCGTCTACGAGCAGTACTTC. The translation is CASSQGTSVYEQYF.